These T cell receptor beta chains were read from a single sample in a study of T cell responses to AZD1222 COVID-19 vaccine. Data came from immunoSEQ multiplex PCR; TCRdb stores just in-frame clones and leaves some out. The sample consists of 100,000 to 150,000 clones, 80% to 90% of them appearing once. The specimen was peripheral blood, collected on day 0 of AZD1222 vaccination. These receptors originate from an adult in good health. The CDR3 runs from the conserved cysteine through the conserved F or W. D genes are given only for firm matches. Clone size, where shown, is once, few, many, or a class for clones that have expanded.

- | - | TRBJ2-7 | TRBV7-9 | CASSVGQLARSPYEQYF | TGTGCCAGCAGCGTAGGCCAACTAGCACGATCCCCCTACGAGCAGTACTTC
TRBD1 | - | TRBJ2-1 | TRBV19 | CASSSHDRVSYNEQFF | TGTGCCAGTAGTTCGCACGACAGGGTCTCCTACAATGAGCAGTTCTTC
- | - | TRBJ1-6 | TRBV14 | CASSQGSGRSRISPLHF | TGTGCCAGCAGCCAAGGTTCAGGGCGATCCAGAATTTCACCCCTCCACTTT
TRBD1 | - | TRBJ1-5 | TRBV30 | CAWSGPGGGDQPQHF | TGTGCCTGGAGTGGTCCTGGAGGGGGCGATCAGCCCCAGCATTTT
TRBD1 | few | TRBJ2-7 | TRBV28 | CASSIDRGPSSYEQYF | TGTGCCAGCAGCATCGACAGGGGTCCTAGCTCCTACGAGCAGTACTTC
- | - | TRBJ2-2 | TRBV24-1 | CATSDLLGANTGELFF | TGTGCCACCAGTGATCTCCTCGGGGCTAACACCGGGGAGCTGTTTTTT
- | - | TRBJ2-3 | TRBV24-1 | CATLGSRPTDTQYF | TGTGCCACTCTTGGGTCCAGGCCCACAGATACGCAGTATTTT
- | - | TRBJ2-7 | TRBV2 | CASSAERPGEQYF | TGTGCCAGCAGTGCGGAGCGGCCGGGGGAGCAGTACTTC
- | - | TRBJ1-5 | TRBV6-5 | CASRPGYSNQPQHF | TGTGCCAGCAGACCAGGGTATAGCAATCAGCCCCAGCATTTT
- | - | TRBJ1-5 | TRBV6-5 | CASGGDNQPQHF | TGTGCCAGCGGGGGGGACAATCAGCCCCAGCATTTT
- | - | TRBJ1-3 | TRBV6-5 | CASRDHGGRNTIYF | TGTGCCAGCAGGGATCATGGTGGCCGAAACACCATATATTTT
TRBD2 | few | TRBJ2-1 | TRBV11-3 | CASSGIWGPKPAGTMEQFF | TGTGCCAGCAGTGGAATTTGGGGCCCAAAGCCCGCCGGGACTATGGAGCAGTTCTTC
- | - | TRBJ1-5 | TRBV28 | CASSLQGRHQPQHF | TGTGCCAGCAGTTTACAGGGCCGGCATCAGCCCCAGCATTTT
- | - | TRBJ1-1 | TRBV6-5 | CASSYSPGGVNTEAFF | TGTGCCAGCAGTTACTCGCCGGGGGGGGTGAACACTGAAGCTTTCTTT
- | - | TRBJ2-5 | TRBV7-2 | CASSLALETQYF | TGTGCCAGCAGCTTAGCGTTGGAGACCCAGTACTTC
- | once | TRBJ2-7 | TRBV30 | CAGGLGGYEQYF | TGTGCCGGCGGGCTAGGGGGCTACGAGCAGTACTTC
- | once | TRBJ2-7 | TRBV11-3 | CASSLFGLIYEQYF | TGTGCCAGCAGCTTATTTGGACTAATATACGAGCAGTACTTC
- | - | TRBJ1-6 | TRBV5-1 | CASSLGGIRYNSPLHF | TGCGCCAGCAGCTTGGGGGGAATTAGATATAATTCACCCCTCCACTTT
TRBD1 | - | TRBJ2-2 | TRBV19 | CASSTRTGPGELFF | TGTGCCAGTAGTACAAGGACAGGGCCCGGGGAGCTGTTTTTT
- | - | TRBJ2-3 | TRBV6-4 | CASAEGGDHTDTQYF | TGTGCCAGCGCCGAAGGGGGGGATCACACAGATACGCAGTATTTT
TRBD2 | once | TRBJ2-3 | TRBV5-1 | CASSLEIAGGTDTQYF | TGCGCCAGCAGCTTGGAAATAGCGGGGGGCACAGATACGCAGTATTTT
- | - | TRBJ1-2 | TRBV3-1/TRBV3-2 | CASSQEAYGYTF | TGTGCCAGCAGCCAAGAAGCTTATGGCTACACCTTC
TRBD1 | - | TRBJ2-7 | TRBV6-2/TRBV6-3 | CASSQTRTGSSYEQYF | TGTGCCAGCAGTCAAACTAGGACAGGAAGCTCCTACGAGCAGTACTTC
- | few | TRBJ1-6 | TRBV27 | CASGTVGNSPLHF | TGTGCCAGCGGGACGGTGGGGAATTCACCCCTCCACTTT
- | - | TRBJ2-5 | TRBV10-3 | CAITGGPMETQYF | TGTGCCATCACCGGAGGGCCCATGGAGACCCAGTACTTC
TRBD1 | few | TRBJ1-5 | TRBV7-7 | CASSSATGGLSNQPQHF | TGTGCCAGCAGCTCCGCGACAGGGGGCCTAAGCAATCAGCCCCAGCATTTT
TRBD1 | - | TRBJ2-7 | TRBV19 | CASSTGDSFYEQYF | TGTGCCAGTAGTACAGGGGACAGTTTCTACGAGCAGTACTTC
- | - | TRBJ2-7 | TRBV27 | CASSPLQRVAEQYF | TGTGCCAGCAGTCCTCTCCAGCGGGTAGCCGAGCAGTACTTC